This TCR beta chain was captured by sequencing in a study of blood T cell repertoires in COVID-19. Measured with immunoSEQ multiplex PCR; TCRdb has only the in-frame clones, and not every one. The table shows approximately 100,000 clones, with roughly 80% occurring only once. Germline CDR1 is SGHTA and CDR2 is FQGTGA. J lost 4 bases, V lost 5 bases, and 9 bases had no gene match. The CDR3 has 16 amino acids. The TCR sequence derives from a woman between 55 and 75 years old with acute or convalescent COVID-19. Sequencing was performed on peripheral blood. The chain is built from TRBV7-3 and TRBJ2-3; TRBD2 agrees at 10 bases. DNA of the CDR3: TGTGCCAGCAGCGCCTCTAGCGGGAGAGTACCAGATACGCAGTATTTT. Translation: CASSASSGRVPDTQYF.